The 18 T cell receptor beta chains below all came from one sample that was sequenced in a study of cytomegalovirus exposure and HLA in healthy donors. PCR used 60 Vbeta primers and 13 Jbeta primers. Assay: immunoSEQ multiplex PCR; the TCRdb copy retains only in-frame clones and omits some. The table has fewer than 200,000 clones, around four fifths seen once; the top ten hold over 0.95%. The sequencing input was PBMCs. The receptor set was obtained from a woman in her 50s in good health and CMV-seronegative.

The rearrangement joins TRBV5-1 to TRBJ1-5; 7 bases line up with TRBD1. The trim removed 4 bases at V and 4 bases at J, leaving 2 bases unmatched. The CDR3 is made up of 13 amino acids. In germline, CDR1 is SGHRS, CDR2 YFSETQ. The CDR3 sequence is CASSEQGNQPQHF. As DNA, the CDR3 is TGCGCCAGCAGCGAACAGGGGAATCAGCCCCAGCATTTT.

The CDR3 region is CASSIMGQGAFF. DNA of the CDR3: TGTGCCAGTAGTATTATGGGACAAGGAGCTTTCTTT. This chain joins TRBV19 and TRBJ1-1; D is possibly TRBD1 (6 bases). The CDR3 loop spans 12 amino acids. Between the trimmed V and J ends, which lost 3 bases and 10 bases, there was a span of 12 bases. CDR1 is LNHDA and CDR2 is SQIVND in the germline V gene (reference sequence).

The chain recombines TRBV30 with TRBJ1-6; 9 bases are a match to TRBD1. Germline V gives CDR1 GTSNPN, CDR2 SVGIG (reference sequence). V lost 5 bases and J lost 7; bases outside the gene matches: 6. The CDR3 consists of 14 residues. In DNA form, the CDR3 reads TGTGCCTGGGAGGGGACAGGGCTCAATTCACCCCTCCACTTT. Its translation: CAWEGTGLNSPLHF.

CDR3 amino acids: CASSPGLGETQYF. The DNA of the CDR3 is TGCGCCAGCAGCCCCGGACTGGGGGAGACCCAGTACTTC. V usage is TRBV4-1 and J usage is TRBJ2-5; weak D call: TRBD2 (5 bases). The germline V and J ends were trimmed by 4 bases and 5 bases, with 11 bases remaining between them. The CDR3 runs 13 residues. CDR1 and CDR2 from the germline V gene are MGHRA and YSYEKL.

The chain combines TRBV4-1 with TRBJ2-7; 9 bases line up with TRBD2. The germline CDR1 and CDR2 sequences are MGHRA and YSYEKL. J gave up 7 bases and V 4 bases, and 14 bases lay outside the gene matches. The CDR3 spans 16 residues. The CDR3, as DNA: TGCGCCAGCAGCCGGACTCTAGCGGGGTCTCCCGGGGAGCAGTACTTC. Translating it yields CASSRTLAGSPGEQYF.

This clone was observed once. V is TRBV2 and J is TRBJ1-6; D unclear. The CDR3 spans 15 residues. V was pared by 2 bases and J by 2 bases, with 7 bases between. The germline gives CDR1 SNHLY, CDR2 FYNNEI. The CDR3 sequence: CASSESMTYNSPLHF. The CDR3 nucleotides are TGTGCCAGCAGTGAAAGCATGACCTATAATTCACCCCTCCACTTT. Filled out from reference TRBV2 and TRBJ1-6, the complete variable domain reads EPEVTQTPSHQVTQMGQEVILRCVPISNHLYFYWYRQILGQKVEFLVSFYNNEISEKSEIFDDQFSVERPDGSNFTLKIRSTKLEDSAMYFCASSESMTYNSPLHFGNGTRLTVT.

The chain combines TRBV6-5 with TRBJ1-1; possible D gene TRBD1, 5 bases. The CDR3 consists of 15 residues. CDR1 and CDR2 from the germline V gene are MNHEY and SVGAGI. Trimming pared 4 bases from V and 5 bases from J, leaving 17 bases between. In nucleotides, the CDR3 is TGTGCCAGCAGTTGGACCCGGCAGGGAGGAACTGAAGCTTTCTTT. It codes for CASSWTRQGGTEAFF.

V is TRBV19 and J is TRBJ1-5; TRBD1 agrees at 9 bases. The CDR3 runs 15 residues. The V segment lost 2 bases and the J segment 5 bases; nucleotides outside the gene matches: 4. CDR1 is LNHDA and CDR2 is SQIVND in the germline V gene (reference sequence). CDR3 bases: TGTGCCAGTAGTATAAGGGACAGGGTGTATCAGCCCCAGCATTTT. It translates to CASSIRDRVYQPQHF. The whole variable domain, filled in from reference TRBV19 and TRBJ1-5, reads DGGITQSPKYLFRKEGQNVTLSCEQNLNHDAMYWYRQDPGQGLRLIYYSQIVNDFQKGDIAEGYSVSREKKESFPLTVTSAQKNPTAFYLCASSIRDRVYQPQHFGDGTRLSIL.

The chain has TRBV10-3 and TRBJ2-7; TRBD2 aligns across 9 bases. With 6 bases clipped from V and 1 base from J, the junction kept 4 bases outside the gene matches. Germline loops: CDR1 ENHRY, CDR2 SYGVKD. The CDR3 sequence is 14 residues long. The CDR3 loop reads CAISLAGRSYEQYF. In DNA form, the CDR3 reads TGTGCCATCAGCCTAGCGGGAAGGTCCTACGAGCAGTACTTC.

This chain uses TRBV30 with TRBJ2-1; 16 bases fit TRBD2. The CDR3 extends over 17 amino acids. V gave up 5 bases and J gave up 5 bases; unmatched junction bases: 9. Germline V gene sequence: CDR1 GTSNPN, CDR2 SVGIG (reference sequence). CDR3 DNA sequence: TGTGCCTGGGAAACCGGGACTAGCGGGAGGGCCAACAATGAGCAGTTCTTC. Encoded protein: CAWETGTSGRANNEQFF.

The CDR3 sequence is CASSPPMIGTEAFF. As DNA, the CDR3 is TGTGCCAGCAGCCCCCCGATGATCGGCACTGAAGCTTTCTTT. V usage is TRBV7-2 and J usage is TRBJ1-1; D call uncertain. The CDR3 covers 14 residues. With 5 bases removed from V and 4 bases from J, the gap between germline ends came to 14 bases. From germline, CDR1 is SGHTA and CDR2 FQGNSA.

In its sample, this clone was seen a few times. CDR3 coding DNA: TGTGCCAGCAGCTTGTCACAGGGGGCGGATGGCTACACCTTC. This encodes CASSLSQGADGYTF. J is TRBJ1-2 and V is TRBV5-4, with 9 bases fitting TRBD1. Germline trimming cut 1 base from V and 6 bases from J; bases unmatched to any gene: 4. In germline, CDR1 is SGHNT, CDR2 YYREEE (reference sequence). This CDR3 has 14 amino acids.

This sequence joins TRBV9 and TRBJ1-4; D unresolved. The CDR3 length is 15 residues. The ends were cut back, 4 bases at V and 13 bases at J, with 23 bases in the middle. Per the germline V gene, CDR1 is SGDLS and CDR2 is YYNGEE. The CDR3: CASSTVVVFPLRLFF. CDR3 nucleotide sequence: TGTGCCAGCAGCACCGTCGTGGTGTTCCCACTTAGACTGTTTTTT.

The V call is TRBV18, the J call TRBJ2-7; the D is unclear. Germline assignment: CDR1 KGHSH and CDR2 LQKENI. CDR3 size: 17 residues. V lost 3 bases and J 0 bases, leaving 18 bases between the germline ends. This chain's CDR3 is CASSPDRRVSSSYEQYF. DNA for the CDR3: TGTGCCAGCTCACCGGATCGTCGGGTGTCGAGCTCCTACGAGCAGTACTTC. Together with reference TRBV18 and TRBJ2-7, the CDR3 gives the full variable domain: NAGVMQNPRHLVRRRGQEARLRCSPMKGHSHVYWYRQLPEEGLKFMVYLQKENIIDESGMPKERFSAEFPKEGPSILRIQQVVRGDSAAYFCASSPDRRVSSSYEQYFGPGTRLTVT.

The V and J genes are TRBV4-3 and TRBJ2-1; the D gene is possibly TRBD1 (6 bases). Trimming removed 2 bases from V and 10 bases from J, with 18 bases in between. Germline-derived CDR1 and CDR2 are LGHNA and YSLEER. The CDR3 length is 15 residues. CDR3 sequence: CASSQLGANRYEQFF. CDR3 sequence (DNA): TGCGCCAGCAGCCAATTGGGGGCTAACCGGTACGAGCAGTTCTTC.

The chain uses TRBV7-3 and TRBJ2-1; D perhaps matches TRBD1 (5 bases). The length of the CDR3 is 15 residues. Germline V gives CDR1 SGHTA, CDR2 FQGTGA. The V end was cut by 3 bases, the J end by 0 bases, with 9 bases between. CDR3 loop: CASSLQGGSYNEQFF. The CDR3 nucleotides read TGTGCCAGCAGCTTGCAGGGTGGCTCCTACAATGAGCAGTTCTTC. Together with reference TRBV7-3 and TRBJ2-1, the CDR3 gives the full variable domain: GAGVSQTPSNKVTEKGKYVELRCDPISGHTALYWYRQSLGQGPEFLIYFQGTGAADDSGLPNDRFFAVRPEGSVSTLKIQRTERGDSAVYLCASSLQGGSYNEQFFGPGTRLTVL.

The chain combines TRBV9 with TRBJ2-1; TRBD1 agrees at 7 bases. CDR3 length: 12 amino acids. Germline V gives CDR1 SGDLS, CDR2 YYNGEE. Trimming cost V 4 bases and J 7 bases; bases outside gene matches: 2. DNA for the CDR3: TGTGCCAGCAGCTCACAGGGGAATGAGCAGTTCTTC. Translated, it gives CASSSQGNEQFF.

The chain couples TRBV7-8 to TRBJ2-1; 11 nucleotides line up with TRBD2. CDR1 and CDR2 from the germline V gene are SGHVS and FQNEAQ. The junction had 14 bases not matched to a gene; V was cut back by 1 base and J by 12 bases. CDR3 length: 17 residues. The CDR3 DNA sequence: TGTGCCAGCAGCTTAGTTCAGGCGACTAGCGGGGAGCCCTCGCAGTTCTTC. This codes for CASSLVQATSGEPSQFF.